Shown below are 16 T cell receptor beta chains from a single sample sequenced in a study of Ad26.COV2.S vaccination and SARS-CoV-2 variants. As to treatment: some 19 received Ad26.COV2.S at low or high dose, single or two shots; about 5 received placebo; per-sample allocation not given. Material that was analyzed had been drawn on day 63 after the first vaccine or placebo injection. Data came from immunoSEQ multiplex PCR; TCRdb stores just in-frame clones and leaves some out. The table shows nearly 400,000 clones, with approximately 90% occurring only once. The sequencing used peripheral blood, collected in a trial of Ad26.COV2.S vaccine versus placebo. The source is a person aged 18-60 years who received the Ad26.COV2.S COVID-19 vaccine or a placebo.

This chain connects TRBV3-1 (or the pseudogene TRBV3-2) to TRBJ1-5, with D maybe TRBD1 (6 bases). Germline CDR1 and CDR2: LGHDT and YNNKEL (reference sequence). The CDR3 totals 13 residues. The ends were cut back, 6 bases at V and 4 bases at J, with 10 bases in the middle. This CDR3 reads CASRRGGNQPQHF. The CDR3 nucleotides read TGTGCCAGCAGAAGGGGGGGGAATCAGCCCCAGCATTTT.

The V call is TRBV27, the J call TRBJ2-1; D might be TRBD2 (5 bases). The V gene lost 3 bases and the J gene lost 5 bases, with 17 bases spanning the gap. This CDR3 is built from 16 residues. Germline loops: CDR1 MNHEY, CDR2 SMNVEV (reference sequence). The CDR3: CASSFYDGGLDNEQFF. The CDR3 coding sequence is TGTGCCAGCAGTTTCTACGACGGAGGCCTCGACAATGAGCAGTTCTTC.

The rearrangement links TRBV6-2 or TRBV6-3 to TRBJ1-1; 7 bases agree with TRBD1. The CDR3 is 13 residues long. CDR1 and CDR2 from the germline V gene are MNHEY and SVGEGT. Losses at the gene ends were 2 bases for V and 3 bases for J; bases not matched to a gene: 0. CDR3 nucleotides: TGTGCCAGCAGTTACGGGACAGACACTGAAGCTTTCTTT. Protein: CASSYGTDTEAFF.

This chain uses TRBV28 with TRBJ1-1, with unresolved D. CDR1 and CDR2 from the germline V gene are MDHEN and SYDVKM. V lost 5 bases and J lost 3, with 19 bases in between. The CDR3 totals 16 residues. The CDR3: CASSPPVGRTDTEAFF. Written as DNA, the CDR3 is TGTGCCAGCAGTCCCCCTGTCGGCCGTACGGACACTGAAGCTTTCTTT.

The V gene is TRBV19, the J gene TRBJ1-2; a possible D gene is TRBD1 (6 bases). V was shortened by 6 bases and J by 8 bases, with 10 bases between the two germline ends. The CDR3 consists of 11 residues. Germline CDR1 is LNHDA and CDR2 is SQIVND (reference sequence). In DNA, the CDR3 is TGTGCCAGTAGGAGGGGGGAAGGCTACACCTTC. Amino acids: CASRRGEGYTF.

The rearrangement joins TRBV10-1 to TRBJ2-7, with D unresolved. With 0 bases removed from V and 6 bases from J, the gap between germline ends came to 9 bases. The CDR3 loop spans 13 amino acids. Germline-derived CDR1 and CDR2 are WNHNN and SYGVQD (reference sequence). CDR3 in DNA: TGCGCCAGCAGTGAGTCAAGGGAATCCGAGCAGTACTTC. It translates to CASSESRESEQYF.

This clone has just one count. The chain employs TRBV4-1 and TRBJ2-5, with a possible D match to TRBD1 (5 bases). Germline V CDR1 and CDR2: MGHRA, YSYEKL. The CDR3 totals 15 residues. V was cut by 1 base and J by 5 bases, with 14 bases left in between. The CDR3 DNA is TGCGCCAGCAGCCAAGTTTCTGACAGTTCGGAGACCCAGTACTTC. This gives the protein CASSQVSDSSETQYF.

Comment on this clone: Additional DNA sequences in this sample encode the identical CDR3. This chain uses TRBV28 with TRBJ1-1; D remains unclear. The germline gives CDR1 MDHEN, CDR2 SYDVKM. V lost 3 bases and J 2 bases, leaving 7 bases between the germline ends. The CDR3 is 13 residues long. CDR3: CASSFRGNTEAFF. CDR3 coding DNA: TGTGCCAGCAGTTTTCGGGGAAACACTGAAGCTTTCTTT.

The CDR3 region has the DNA TGTGCCAGCAGCGTAGATGGCGGAAGCTACAATGAGCAGTTCTTC. Translating it yields CASSVDGGSYNEQFF. The rearrangement links TRBV9 to TRBJ2-1, with unresolved D. V was shortened by 0 bases and J by 3 bases, with 10 bases between the two germline ends. The CDR3 loop spans 15 amino acids. CDR1 and CDR2 from the germline V gene are SGDLS and YYNGEE.

The rearrangement links TRBV19 to TRBJ2-5, with 11 bases lining up with TRBD2. V was clipped by 3 bases and J by 4 bases; unmatched bases: 7. Germline CDR1 is LNHDA and CDR2 is SQIVND (reference sequence). The length of the CDR3 is 16 residues. The CDR3 here is CASSMLAGGLLETQYF. CDR3 DNA sequence: TGTGCCAGTAGTATGCTAGCGGGAGGACTTTTAGAGACCCAGTACTTC.

The chain joins TRBV10-3 to TRBJ2-3; D is ambiguous. V was pared by 7 bases and J by 6 bases, with 14 bases between. This CDR3 has 13 residues. CDR1 and CDR2 from the germline V gene are ENHRY and SYGVKD. The CDR3 DNA follows: TGTGCCATCAAGCAAGGTCGTGTGGATACGCAGTATTTT. Protein: CAIKQGRVDTQYF.

The chain is built from TRBV5-1 and TRBJ2-3; 10 nucleotides align to TRBD1. Germline CDR1 is SGHRS and CDR2 is YFSETQ. This CDR3 is built from 15 residues. The V and J ends lost 3 bases and 3 bases, in that order; junction bases with no gene match: 4. CDR3 loop: CASSSRTGGTDTQYF. The CDR3 DNA reads TGCGCCAGCAGCTCACGGACAGGGGGGACAGATACGCAGTATTTT.

The chain employs TRBV19 and TRBJ1-1; no definite D call. This CDR3 is 14 amino acids long. Per germline, CDR1 LNHDA and CDR2 SQIVND (reference sequence). V was pared by 5 bases and J by 6 bases, with 16 bases between. The CDR3: CASSPIVLGAEAFF. The CDR3 nucleotides read TGTGCCAGTAGTCCTATTGTCCTCGGTGCTGAAGCTTTCTTT.

V and J are TRBV11-1 and TRBJ1-1; 9 bases map to TRBD1. The CDR3 is 13 residues long. Germline CDR1 SGHAT, CDR2 FQDESV (reference sequence). V lost 5 bases and J lost 11; bases outside the gene matches: 9. CDR3 region: CASSLHRDRDAFF. The CDR3 nucleotides are TGTGCCAGCAGCCTACACCGGGACAGGGATGCTTTCTTT.

The chain carries TRBV6-2 or TRBV6-3 and TRBJ2-1; 10 bases match TRBD1. The germline CDR1 and CDR2 sequences are MNHEY and SVGEGT. The CDR3 loop spans 19 amino acids. V lost 2 bases and J lost 2; bases outside the gene matches: 12. CDR3 nucleotide sequence: TGTGCCAGCAGTTACGTCCGGGACAGGGGTGTGAGGACCTACAATGAGCAGTTCTTC. This gives the protein CASSYVRDRGVRTYNEQFF.

The chain combines TRBV9 with TRBJ2-7, with 11 bases identical to TRBD2. Trimming at V came to 0 bases and at J to 6 bases, leaving 8 bases not matched to a gene. CDR1 and CDR2 (germline): SGDLS, YYNGEE. The CDR3 contains 16 residues. The CDR3 nucleotides are TGTGCCAGCAGCGTAGAAGCTAGCGGGAGGCCGGGCGAGCAGTACTTC. It translates to CASSVEASGRPGEQYF.